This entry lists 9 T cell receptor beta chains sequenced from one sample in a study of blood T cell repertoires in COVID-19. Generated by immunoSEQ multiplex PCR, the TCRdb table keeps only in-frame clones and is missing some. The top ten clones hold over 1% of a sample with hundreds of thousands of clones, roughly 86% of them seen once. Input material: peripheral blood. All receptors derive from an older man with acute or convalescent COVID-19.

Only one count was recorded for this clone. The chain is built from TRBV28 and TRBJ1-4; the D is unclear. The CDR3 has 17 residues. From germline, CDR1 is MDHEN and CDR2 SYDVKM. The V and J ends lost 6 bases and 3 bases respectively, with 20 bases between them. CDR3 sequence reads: CASSKGGGLRANEKLFF. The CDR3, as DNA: TGTGCCAGCAGCAAAGGCGGTGGTCTCCGGGCTAATGAAAAACTGTTTTTT.

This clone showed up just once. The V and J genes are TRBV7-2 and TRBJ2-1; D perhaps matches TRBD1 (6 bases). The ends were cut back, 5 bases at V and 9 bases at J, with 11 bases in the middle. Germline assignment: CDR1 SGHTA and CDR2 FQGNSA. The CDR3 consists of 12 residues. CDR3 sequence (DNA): TGTGCCAGCAGCCTTCGAGGGGGTGAGCAGTTCTTC. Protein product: CASSLRGGEQFF.

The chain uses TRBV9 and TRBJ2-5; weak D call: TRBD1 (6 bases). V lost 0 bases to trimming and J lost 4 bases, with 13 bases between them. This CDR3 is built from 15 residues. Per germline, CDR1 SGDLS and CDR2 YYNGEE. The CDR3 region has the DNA TGTGCCAGCAGCGTAGTCGTGGGGGCCAGAGAGACCCAGTACTTC. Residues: CASSVVVGARETQYF.

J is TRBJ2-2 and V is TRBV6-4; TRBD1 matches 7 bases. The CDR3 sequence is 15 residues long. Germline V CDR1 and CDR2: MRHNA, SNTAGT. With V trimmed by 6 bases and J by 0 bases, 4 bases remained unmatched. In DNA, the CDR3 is TGTGCCAGCAGATTGACAGGGACGAACACCGGGGAGCTGTTTTTT. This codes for CASRLTGTNTGELFF.

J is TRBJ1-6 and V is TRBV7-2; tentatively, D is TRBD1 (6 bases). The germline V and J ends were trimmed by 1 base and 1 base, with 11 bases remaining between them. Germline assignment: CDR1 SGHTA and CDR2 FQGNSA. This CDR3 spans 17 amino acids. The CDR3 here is CASSLGQGLSYNSPLHF. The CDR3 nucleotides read TGTGCCAGCAGCTTAGGTCAGGGGCTTTCCTATAATTCACCCCTCCACTTT.

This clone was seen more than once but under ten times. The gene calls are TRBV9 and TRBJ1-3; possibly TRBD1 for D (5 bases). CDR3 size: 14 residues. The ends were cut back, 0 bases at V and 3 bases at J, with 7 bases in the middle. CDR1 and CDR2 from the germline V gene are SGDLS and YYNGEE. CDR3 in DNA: TGTGCCAGCAGCGTAGCAGGGAATGGAAACACCATATATTTT. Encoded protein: CASSVAGNGNTIYF.

CDR3 in DNA: TGTGCCAGCAGTCCTACCGGACAGGCCGCTCGGGATACGCAGTATTTT. This codes for CASSPTGQAARDTQYF. The gene calls are TRBV27 and TRBJ2-3; 7 bases agree with TRBD1. J gave up 6 bases and V 5 bases, and 14 bases lay outside the gene matches. Germline-derived CDR1 and CDR2 are MNHEY and SMNVEV (reference sequence). The CDR3 length is 16 residues.

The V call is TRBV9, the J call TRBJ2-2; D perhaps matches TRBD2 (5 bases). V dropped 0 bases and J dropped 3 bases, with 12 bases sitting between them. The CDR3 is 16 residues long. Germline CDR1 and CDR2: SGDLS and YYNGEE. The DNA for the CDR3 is TGTGCCAGCAGCGTAGTGCCCGGGGTGGACACCGGGGAGCTGTTTTTT. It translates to CASSVVPGVDTGELFF.

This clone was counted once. The CDR3 nucleotides are TGTGCCAGCGGACAGCACGGGGAGCAGTACTTC. It translates to CASGQHGEQYF. This chain connects TRBV2 to TRBJ2-7; weak D call: TRBD1 (6 bases). V was pared by 8 bases and J by 7 bases, with 12 bases between. This CDR3 is 11 amino acids long. In germline, CDR1 is SNHLY, CDR2 FYNNEI.